Shown below are 8 T cell receptor beta chains from a single sample sequenced in a study of shared clonotypes between healthy human individuals. The naive CD8 population came from CD45RO-negative cells selected for CCR7, without terminally differentiated effector memory CD45RA+ cells. Assay used: immunoSEQ multiplex PCR; TCRdb lists only in-frame clones, some missing. The sample records about 2 million clones, about 94% being singletons. The sample taken for sequencing was naive CD8+ T cells sorted from blood. The source of these receptors is a man aged 18 to 29 in good health.

The J gene is TRBJ2-3, the V gene TRBV7-8, with a tentative D call TRBD2 (5 bases). CDR1 SGHVS and CDR2 FQNEAQ come from the germline V gene. The length of the CDR3 is 15 residues. Trimming stripped 1 base from V and 1 base from J, with 9 bases between. In DNA form, the CDR3 reads TGTGCCAGCAGCTTAGGCGGTAGCGGCACAGATACGCAGTATTTT. Translated, it gives CASSLGGSGTDTQYF.

V is TRBV4-3 and J is TRBJ2-7, with 9 bases aligning to TRBD1. Germline assignment: CDR1 LGHNA and CDR2 YSLEER. Losses at the gene ends were 2 bases for V and 2 bases for J; bases not matched to a gene: 7. This CDR3 is 16 amino acids long. CDR3 amino acids: CASSQFAGTGTYEQYF. In nucleotides, the CDR3 is TGCGCCAGCAGCCAATTCGCGGGGACAGGGACCTACGAGCAGTACTTC.

The chain has TRBV5-1 and TRBJ1-1; 7 bases match TRBD1. The CDR3 extends over 15 amino acids. Trimming cost V 4 bases and J 4 bases; bases outside gene matches: 10. Germline V CDR1 and CDR2: SGHRS, YFSETQ. The chain's CDR3 is CASSADRQGFTEAFF. CDR3 coding DNA: TGCGCCAGCAGCGCGGACCGACAGGGATTCACTGAAGCTTTCTTT.

CDR3 sequence (DNA): TGTGAGGGGGCAGCACACTACGAGCAGTACTTC. Translated, it gives CEGAAHYEQYF. The chain carries TRBV19 and TRBJ2-7; 7 positions match TRBD1. Germline CDR1 LNHDA, CDR2 SQIVND (reference sequence). This CDR3 is built from 11 residues.

The rearrangement uses TRBV21-1 and TRBJ2-3; the table's D call, TRBD2, has no DNA check behind it. TRBV21-1 is reported as a pseudogene. The CDR3 runs to 17 residues. The chain's CDR3 is CASSSSRDSERADTQYF. DNA for the CDR3: TGTGCCAGCAGCTCCTCCCGGGACTCTGAGCGGGCAGATACGCAGTATTTT.

In DNA form, the CDR3 reads TGTGCCAGCAGCTTAGGGGGACAGTTAGAGACCCAGTACTTC. Its translation is CASSLGGQLETQYF. V gene TRBV7-8 combines with J gene TRBJ2-5; 7 positions match TRBD1. The CDR3 extends over 14 amino acids. Losses at the gene ends were 1 base for V and 4 bases for J; bases not matched to a gene: 3. Germline-derived CDR1 and CDR2 are SGHVS and FQNEAQ. Based on the CDR3 plus reference TRBV7-8 and TRBJ2-5, the full variable domain is GAGVSQSPRYKVAKRGQDVALRCDPISGHVSLFWYQQALGQGPEFLTYFQNEAQLDKSGLPSDRFFAERPEGSVSTLKIQRTQQEDSAVYLCASSLGGQLETQYFGPGTRLLVL.

The CDR3 reads CASSLAQGFDQPQHF. The CDR3 bases are TGTGCCAGCAGCTTGGCCCAGGGATTCGATCAGCCCCAGCATTTT. The rearrangement joins TRBV5-6 to TRBJ1-5, with D possibly being TRBD1 (5 bases). The CDR3 loop spans 15 amino acids. Germline V lookup: CDR1 SGHDT, CDR2 YYEEEE. V shed 0 bases and J shed 5 bases, with 12 bases lying between them.

The rearrangement joins TRBV27 to TRBJ2-1; 10 nucleotides line up with TRBD2. V shed 3 bases and J 9 bases; nucleotides not matched to a gene: 14. CDR1 MNHEY and CDR2 SMNVEV come from the germline V gene (reference sequence). The CDR3 is made up of 17 amino acids. The CDR3 DNA reads TGTGCCAGCAGTTTGCTTTGGGCTAGCGGGAGTCACGCTGAGCAGTTCTTC. Protein product: CASSLLWASGSHAEQFF.